This TCR beta chain was profiled in a study of shared clonotypes between healthy human individuals. Sorted-subset replicate PCR reactions were performed with about 210 ng DNA, corresponding to about 30,000 T cell genomes. Clones were read by immunoSEQ multiplex PCR, and TCRdb kept only the in-frame ones, dropping some. The sample includes about 650,000 clones, 95% to 96% of them seen just once. Study-level points and caveats: The naive CD4 repertoires of several donors were compared, and about 5% of clonotypes were shared.

Of note for this clone: Its antigen is currently unknown.

Naive CD8 cells, CD45RO-negative and positively selected for CCR7, excluded terminally differentiated effector memory CD45RA+ cells. The CDR3 covers 19 residues. V was trimmed by 5 bases and J by 5 bases, leaving 30 bases between them. Germline CDR1 reads MDHEN; CDR2 reads SYDVKM. This sequence joins TRBV28 and TRBJ2-5; TRBD1 might be the D (6 bases). This TCR was sampled from a woman aged 25 to 39 in good health. Input material: naive CD8+ T cells sorted from blood. The CDR3 bases are TGTGCCAGCAGTAAAGGAATGGGTCAAGGTAGGACAGAGCGGGAGACCCAGTACTTC. Translation: CASSKGMGQGRTERETQYF. Supplemented by reference TRBV28 and TRBJ2-5, the full variable domain reads DVKVTQSSRYLVKRTGEKVFLECVQDMDHENMFWYRQDPGLGLRLIYFSYDVKMKEKGDIPEGYSVSREKKERFSLILESASTNQTSMYLCASSKGMGQGRTERETQYFGPGTRLLVL.